One sample yielded the 22 T cell receptor beta chains listed below, sequenced in a study of chemoradiotherapy in HPV16-positive cancers. The repertoire was sequenced with immunoSEQ multiplex PCR; TCRdb's copy has only in-frame clones and lacks some. The data hold roughly 19,000 clones, with approximately 88% observed a single time. Here the sequenced sample was blood, taken from a patient who underwent chemoradiotherapy. The receptors originated from a human donor with HPV-associated anogenital cancer.

J is TRBJ2-2 and V is TRBV19; TRBD1 aligns across 9 bases. From germline, CDR1 is LNHDA and CDR2 SQIVND (reference sequence). V was clipped by 9 bases and J by 0 bases; unmatched bases: 5. The CDR3 is 15 residues long. DNA for the CDR3: TGTGCCAGCGGCGACAGGGGGTCGAACACCGGGGAGCTGTTTTTT. Translating gives CASGDRGSNTGELFF.

The V gene is TRBV27, the J gene TRBJ1-5; no reliable D call. The CDR3 length is 13 residues. Trimming removed 5 bases at V and 5 bases at J, with 10 bases between. In germline, CDR1 is MNHEY, CDR2 SMNVEV (reference sequence). The CDR3 DNA reads as TGTGCCAGCAGTCCAAGGACGGATCAGCCCCAGCATTTT. Translation gives CASSPRTDQPQHF.

V and J are TRBV7-2 and TRBJ2-1; no firm D call. This CDR3 is built from 12 residues. Trimming left V 2 bases short and J 9 bases short, with 8 bases between. Germline V gives CDR1 SGHTA, CDR2 FQGNSA. The CDR3 here is CASSLIRSEQFF. DNA of the CDR3: TGTGCCAGCAGCTTAATCCGAAGTGAGCAGTTCTTC.

V usage is TRBV11-2 and J usage is TRBJ1-1; possible D gene TRBD1, 6 bases. Germline V gene data show CDR1 as SGHAT and CDR2 as FQNNGV. This CDR3 has 14 residues. The V end was cut by 2 bases, the J end by 4 bases, with 11 bases between. The CDR3 loop is CASSLSQGLTEAFF. In DNA, the CDR3 is TGTGCCAGCAGCTTATCCCAGGGGCTCACTGAAGCTTTCTTT.

The genes are TRBV6-6 and TRBJ2-7, with D maybe TRBD1 (7 bases). Looked up from germline, CDR1 is MNHNY and CDR2 is SVGAGI (reference sequence). This CDR3 contains 13 residues. Trimming took off 7 bases at V and 2 bases at J, with 12 bases between the two ends. The DNA for the CDR3 is TGTGCCAGCACCAGGGGGGCCGCCTACGAGCAGTACTTC. This sequence encodes CASTRGAAYEQYF.

The chain carries TRBV6-1 and TRBJ2-5; 7 nucleotides agree with TRBD2. Germline V lookup: CDR1 MNHNS, CDR2 SASEGT. The CDR3 consists of 13 residues. Trimming cost V 7 bases and J 3 bases; bases outside gene matches: 5. This CDR3 reads CASKRGLEETQYF. CDR3 nucleotide sequence: TGTGCCAGCAAGCGGGGATTGGAAGAGACCCAGTACTTC.

The rearrangement joins TRBV6-1 to TRBJ2-7; D possibly matches TRBD1 or TRBD2 (5 bases each). Deletions cut 7 bases from V and 0 bases from J, with 10 bases between. The CDR3 totals 13 residues. Germline V gene sequence: CDR1 MNHNS, CDR2 SASEGT. This CDR3 is CASMVGTSYEQYF. CDR3 coding DNA: TGTGCCAGCATGGTGGGGACCTCCTACGAGCAGTACTTC.

This clone was seen a handful of times. The chain is built from TRBV7-8 and TRBJ2-2, with D possibly matching TRBD1 (8 bases). The CDR3 is made up of 17 amino acids. V was clipped by 4 bases and J by 1 base, with 16 bases between them. Germline CDR1 SGHVS, CDR2 FQNEAQ. CDR3 region: CASSSLSGTGNTGELFF. The CDR3 bases are TGTGCCAGCAGCTCCTTAAGCGGGACAGGGAACACCGGGGAGCTGTTTTTT.

The chain carries TRBV20-1 and TRBJ2-7; perhaps D is TRBD1 or TRBD2 (5 bases each). This CDR3 has 11 amino acids. Trimming took off 0 bases at V and 9 bases at J, with 9 bases between the two ends. Per the germline V gene, CDR1 is DFQATT and CDR2 is SNEGSKA (reference sequence). The CDR3 region is CSARDLRGQYF. The CDR3, as DNA: TGCAGTGCTAGAGATCTGAGGGGGCAGTACTTC.

This clone has more than one count but fewer than ten. The chain recombines TRBV2 with TRBJ1-5, with D perhaps TRBD1 (6 bases). The CDR3 consists of 15 residues. V shed 4 bases and J shed 4 bases, with 14 bases lying between them. From germline, CDR1 is SNHLY and CDR2 FYNNEI. CDR3 bases: TGTGCCAGCAGTGGGGCATGGACAGAGAATCAGCCCCAGCATTTT. As protein: CASSGAWTENQPQHF. Complete variable domain (other parts from reference TRBV2 and TRBJ1-5): EPEVTQTPSHQVTQMGQEVILRCVPISNHLYFYWYRQILGQKVEFLVSFYNNEISEKSEIFDDQFSVERPDGSNFTLKIRSTKLEDSAMYFCASSGAWTENQPQHFGDGTRLSIL.

The chain employs TRBV7-9 and TRBJ2-5; D is unclear. CDR3 length equals 15 residues. V shed 2 bases and J shed 3 bases, with 13 bases lying between them. Germline CDR1 and CDR2: SEHNR and FQNEAQ (reference sequence). CDR3 in amino acids: CASSLNAGVEETQYF. The CDR3 DNA sequence: TGTGCCAGCAGCTTAAACGCAGGAGTCGAAGAGACCCAGTACTTC.

This chain links TRBV7-2 with TRBJ2-1, with D tentatively TRBD1 (6 bases). The CDR3 extends over 15 amino acids. Trimming took off 1 base at V and 0 bases at J, with 7 bases between the two ends. From germline, CDR1 is SGHTA and CDR2 FQGNSA. The CDR3 DNA reads TGTGCCAGCAGCTTAGTGGGACACTCCTACAATGAGCAGTTCTTC. It yields the protein CASSLVGHSYNEQFF.

This sequence joins TRBV2 and TRBJ1-5, with D perhaps TRBD1 (6 bases). The germline V gene has CDR1 SNHLY and CDR2 FYNNEI. Trimming pared 6 bases from V and 6 bases from J, leaving 15 bases between. The CDR3 runs to 14 residues. CDR3 sequence (DNA): TGTGCCAGCAGCGGTACAGGGAGGGGTCAGCCCCAGCATTTT. Translated, it gives CASSGTGRGQPQHF.

The chain carries TRBV27 and TRBJ2-2; TRBD2 aligns across 8 bases. CDR3 length: 16 amino acids. V shed 3 bases and J 8 bases; nucleotides not matched to a gene: 11. Germline assignment: CDR1 MNHEY and CDR2 SMNVEV (reference sequence). CDR3 sequence (DNA): TGTGCCAGCAGTTTTTATAATCGGGGGGGCAATGGGGAGCTGTTTTTT. It translates to CASSFYNRGGNGELFF.

This clone was seen more than once but under ten times. The chain carries TRBV7-9 and TRBJ1-4, with 8 bases that match TRBD1. After removal of 1 base from V and 0 bases from J, the junction contained 10 bases not matched to a gene. Germline V gives CDR1 SEHNR, CDR2 FQNEAQ (reference sequence). This CDR3 has 19 amino acids. The CDR3 here is CASSLVMAGGAATNEKLFF. The CDR3 region has the DNA TGTGCCAGCAGCTTAGTGATGGCAGGGGGCGCGGCAACTAATGAAAAACTGTTTTTT.

The chain employs TRBV5-1 and TRBJ2-1; 8 bases agree with TRBD1. The CDR3 sequence is 15 residues long. The V segment lost 1 base and the J segment 8 bases; nucleotides outside the gene matches: 8. CDR1 and CDR2 (germline): SGHRS, YFSETQ. The DNA of the CDR3 is TGCGCCAGCAGCTTGTCCCAGGGGGCCATCGATGAGCAGTTCTTC. Residues: CASSLSQGAIDEQFF.

A few counts support this clone. V gene TRBV28 combines with J gene TRBJ2-7; no clear D. The CDR3 has 13 residues. Trimming left V 5 bases short and J 4 bases short, with 12 bases between. Germline V gene data show CDR1 as MDHEN and CDR2 as SYDVKM. The CDR3: CASSPNLRYEQYF. The CDR3 DNA reads as TGTGCCAGCAGTCCGAATCTGCGGTACGAGCAGTACTTC.

The chain uses TRBV6-5 and TRBJ1-1, with 7 bases matching TRBD1. V shed 0 bases, J shed 6 bases, and the junction held 7 bases outside the gene matches. Germline-derived CDR1 and CDR2 are MNHEY and SVGAGI. There are 15 residues in the CDR3. The CDR3 spells CASSYSRGQLSEAFF. CDR3 coding DNA: TGTGCCAGCAGTTACTCGAGGGGACAGCTTTCTGAAGCTTTCTTT.

The rearrangement uses TRBV6-5 and TRBJ1-1; D is possibly TRBD1 (6 bases). Trimming shortened V by 7 bases and J by 4 bases, and 13 bases separated the two germline ends. The CDR3 has 13 residues. Germline loops: CDR1 MNHEY, CDR2 SVGAGI. In DNA form, the CDR3 reads TGTGCCAGCAACCAGGGGCGAGGCACTGAAGCTTTCTTT. Its protein product is CASNQGRGTEAFF.

The chain recombines TRBV5-4 with TRBJ1-5; D is ambiguous. Germline lookup yields CDR1 SGHNT and CDR2 YYREEE (reference sequence). The CDR3 contains 14 residues. The V and J ends lost 4 bases and 6 bases respectively, with 14 bases between them. Written as DNA, the CDR3 is TGTGCCAGCAGCCCCGGAGGAGAGGCTCAGCCCCAGCATTTT. Amino acid sequence: CASSPGGEAQPQHF.

This sequence joins TRBV5-4 and TRBJ1-2; perhaps TRBD1 as D (6 bases). The V gene's germline CDR1 is SGHNT and CDR2 YYREEE (reference sequence). V was shortened by 4 bases and J by 4 bases, with 23 bases between the two germline ends. The CDR3 is 17 residues long. The CDR3 DNA is TGTGCCAGCAGCGCGGACAGTTTGGGCGTAAGAGGCTATGGCTACACCTTC. It codes for CASSADSLGVRGYGYTF.

This clone has just one count. The V and J genes are TRBV4-3 and TRBJ1-2; the D is unclear. The ends were cut back, 0 bases at V and 8 bases at J, with 16 bases in the middle. The CDR3 is 15 residues long. Germline CDR1 reads LGHNA; CDR2 reads YSLEER. DNA for the CDR3: TGCGCCAGCAGCCAAGATTGGGCCCCGCCGGGGGGCTACACCTTC. Translated: CASSQDWAPPGGYTF.